This T cell receptor (beta chain) was sequenced in a study of shared clonotypes between healthy human individuals. Measured with immunoSEQ multiplex PCR; TCRdb has only the in-frame clones, and not every one. This table holds about 640,000 clones, about 78% found once. Germline V CDR1 and CDR2: LNHDA, SQIVND (reference sequence). V dropped 6 bases and J dropped 2; count of bases not matched to a gene: 9. The CDR3 extends over 16 amino acids. Sequenced sample: memory CD4+ T cells sorted from blood. The subset denotes: CD45RA-negative fraction. This TCR came from a woman aged 30 to 39 in good health. V and J are TRBV19 and TRBJ2-3; TRBD2 aligns across 9 bases. The CDR3 DNA follows: TGTGCCAGTAGAAGATGGTCTAGCGGGATCACAGATACGCAGTATTTT. Translated, it gives CASRRWSSGITDTQYF.